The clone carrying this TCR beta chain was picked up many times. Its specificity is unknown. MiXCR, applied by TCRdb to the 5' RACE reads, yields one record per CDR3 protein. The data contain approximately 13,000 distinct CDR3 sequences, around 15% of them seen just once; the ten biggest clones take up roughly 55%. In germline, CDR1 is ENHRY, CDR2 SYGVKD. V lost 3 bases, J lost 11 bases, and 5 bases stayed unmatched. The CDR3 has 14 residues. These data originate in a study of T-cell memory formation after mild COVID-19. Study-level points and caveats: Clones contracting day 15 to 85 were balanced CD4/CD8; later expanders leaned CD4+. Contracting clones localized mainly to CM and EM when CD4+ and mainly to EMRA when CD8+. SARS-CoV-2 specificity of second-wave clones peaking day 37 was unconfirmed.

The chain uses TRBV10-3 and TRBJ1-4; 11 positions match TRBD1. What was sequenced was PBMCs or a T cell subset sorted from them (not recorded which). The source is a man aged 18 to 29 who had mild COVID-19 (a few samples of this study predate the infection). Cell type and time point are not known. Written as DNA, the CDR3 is TGTGCCATCAGTGACTGGGACAGGGGGTTGAAACTGTTTTTT. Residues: CAISDWDRGLKLFF.